This entry features one T cell receptor beta chain sequence. What it recognizes is unknown. This CDR3 contains 15 residues. The ends lost 2 bases at V and 4 bases at J; junction bases unmatched: 5. Germline V CDR1 and CDR2: MGHRA, YSYEKL. The data derive from a study of OX40 agonist ivuxolimab in advanced cancers. About the study: Ivuxolimab is an agonistic anti-OX40 (CD134) antibody, and patients were treated with it.

Sequenced by immunoSEQ multiplex PCR; TCRdb stores in-frame clones only, minus some. The sample gives roughly 62,000 clones, around 84% of which show up once; approximately 4.7% is in the top ten. Regarding the study as a whole: Low normalized clonal expansion also occurred in some nonresponding patients. Dosing at 0.1 to 3.0 mg/kg was accompanied by clonal expansion of CD4+ and CD8+ blood T cells by week 6.

The sequence was obtained from an adult with an advanced solid tumor such as melanoma, head and neck, liver or kidney cancer. This specimen consisted of CD4+ or CD8+ T cells sorted from blood, obtained in a trial of the OX40 agonist ivuxolimab. The rearrangement links TRBV4-1 to TRBJ2-1, with TRBD2 matching 7 bases. The DNA of the CDR3 is TGCGCCAGCAGCCAACCGGGACTACAATACAATGAGCAGTTCTTC. It specifies CASSQPGLQYNEQFF.